These 21 T cell receptor beta chains were all obtained from the same sample, sequenced in a study of T cells in Graves' hyperthyroidism and ophthalmopathy. RNA transcripts provided the source from which TCR beta CDR3 regions were amplified. RT-PCR in the first round (using the HTBI primer set) targeted the TCR CDR3. Each CDR3 protein is one row after TCRdb ran MiXCR on the multiplex PCR reads. The profile shows a few hundred thousand distinct CDR3 sequences, about half of them singletons. The source material was peripheral blood or thyroid tissue (not recorded which). These TCRs come from a woman between 18 and 30 years old with Graves' hyperthyroidism.

This clonotype was recorded at least ten times. This chain connects TRBV19 to TRBJ2-7; D remains unclear. This CDR3 region has 14 residues. The germline V gene has CDR1 LNHDA and CDR2 SQIVND (reference sequence). Between the trimmed V and J ends, which lost 1 base and 3 bases, there was a span of 10 bases. In DNA, the CDR3 is TGTGCCAGTAGTATAGCAGGCTTCTACTACGAGCAGTACTTC. Amino acid sequence: CASSIAGFYYEQYF.

This chain connects TRBV10-3 to TRBJ2-7, with 10 bases fitting TRBD2. The junction had 8 bases not matched to a gene; V was cut back by 3 bases and J by 3 bases. The CDR3 has 16 amino acids. Looked up from germline, CDR1 is ENHRY and CDR2 is SYGVKD. DNA of the CDR3: TGTGCCATCAGTGACTATAGCGGGAGGAACGACTACGAGCAGTACTTC. Translation: CAISDYSGRNDYEQYF.

The rearrangement joins TRBV2 to TRBJ1-6; 8 positions agree with TRBD1. The germline V gene encodes CDR1 SNHLY and CDR2 FYNNEI. CDR3 length: 16 amino acids. V shed 5 bases and J 3 bases; nucleotides not matched to a gene: 6. CDR3 coding DNA: TGTGCCAGCAGTCGGGACAGGAAGAACTATAATTCACCCCTCCACTTT. This encodes CASSRDRKNYNSPLHF.

The V gene is TRBV6-5, the J gene TRBJ1-2; possibly TRBD1 for D (5 bases). CDR1 is MNHEY, CDR2 SVGAGI, per germline. Trimming removed 3 bases at V and 0 bases at J, with 14 bases between. This CDR3 is built from 16 residues. The CDR3 nucleotides read TGTGCCAGCAGTTATCCTCCACAAGGGGCTAACTATGGCTACACCTTC. It specifies CASSYPPQGANYGYTF.

This chain links TRBV7-2 with TRBJ2-3, with D maybe TRBD2 (6 bases). V lost 6 bases to trimming and J lost 7 bases, with 20 bases between them. The CDR3 covers 15 residues. Germline assignment: CDR1 SGHTA and CDR2 FQGNSA. The CDR3 bases are TGTGCCAGCAGTCTAGACGGGAGCGGAAGTTATACGCAGTATTTT. It codes for CASSLDGSGSYTQYF.

CDR3 sequence reads: CASRLDEGASRYGYTF. DNA for the CDR3: TGTGCCAGCAGACTCGACGAGGGCGCTTCCCGTTATGGCTACACCTTC. The V gene is TRBV2, the J gene TRBJ1-2; D gene unclear. Germline CDR1 is SNHLY and CDR2 is FYNNEI. V was cut by 6 bases and J by 5 bases, with 22 bases left in between. This CDR3 is 16 amino acids long.

The chain couples TRBV20-1 to TRBJ1-1, with D possibly TRBD1 on 6 matching bases. The CDR3 totals 16 residues. Looked up from germline, CDR1 is DFQATT and CDR2 is SNEGSKA (reference sequence). V lost 1 base and J lost 3, with 18 bases in between. The DNA of the CDR3 is TGCAGTGCTAGAGGCCTAGGGGGGGCCTGGTACACTGAAGCTTTCTTT. Residues: CSARGLGGAWYTEAFF.

This sequence joins TRBV7-3 and TRBJ2-7; TRBD2 aligns across 11 bases. Losses at the gene ends were 5 bases for V and 5 bases for J; bases not matched to a gene: 5. CDR3 length: 14 amino acids. Germline CDR1 is SGHTA and CDR2 is FQGTGA. The CDR3: CASSKLAGAHEQYF. CDR3 DNA sequence: TGTGCCAGCAGCAAACTAGCGGGAGCTCACGAGCAGTACTTC.

The rearrangement links TRBV10-3 to TRBJ1-2, with D unresolved. Trimming took 0 bases from V and 7 from J, leaving 15 bases between them. This CDR3 spans 15 amino acids. Germline loops: CDR1 ENHRY, CDR2 SYGVKD. CDR3: CAISESLEVKGGYTF. The CDR3 nucleotides read TGTGCCATCAGTGAGTCGTTAGAGGTCAAAGGTGGCTACACCTTC.

This clonotype occurred many times. This chain uses TRBV5-1 with TRBJ2-2, with 7 bases fitting TRBD1. Looked up from germline, CDR1 is SGHRS and CDR2 is YFSETQ. Unmatched junction bases numbered 5, after V lost 6 bases and J lost 0 bases. This CDR3 has 15 residues. The CDR3 sequence is CASTQGGTNTGELFF. CDR3 bases: TGCGCCAGCACCCAAGGGGGCACGAACACCGGGGAGCTGTTTTTT.

The gene calls are TRBV11-1 and TRBJ1-5, with 9 bases identical to TRBD1. The V gene's germline CDR1 is SGHAT and CDR2 FQDESV (reference sequence). The CDR3 spans 16 residues. V lost 5 bases and J lost 1; bases outside the gene matches: 6. This CDR3 reads CASSPDRGGSNQPQHF. Written as DNA, the CDR3 is TGTGCCAGCAGCCCGGACAGGGGCGGCAGCAATCAGCCCCAGCATTTT.

There are many counts of this clonotype. The chain carries TRBV9 and TRBJ1-5; D not resolved. V was shortened by 0 bases and J by 3 bases, with 4 bases between the two germline ends. The germline V gene encodes CDR1 SGDLS and CDR2 YYNGEE. The CDR3 runs 13 residues. DNA of the CDR3: TGTGCCAGCAGCGTAGGAGCCAATCAGCCCCAGCATTTT. Its translation: CASSVGANQPQHF.

Many counts were recorded for this clonotype. V and J are TRBV5-8 and TRBJ2-2; D is perhaps TRBD1 or TRBD2 (5 bases each). The V gene lost 4 bases and the J gene lost 3 bases, with 13 bases spanning the gap. This CDR3 region has 15 residues. Germline V CDR1 and CDR2: SGHTS, YDEGEE. The CDR3 region has the DNA TGTGCCAGCAGCGAAAAGGGACGGGACACCGGGGAGCTGTTTTTT. This encodes CASSEKGRDTGELFF.

As regards this clonotype: This is likely a read error, given that the CDR3 carries no conserved phenylalanine or tryptophan at its end. No DNA is shown, since the ends of the CDR3 on it are uncertain; the CDR3 is the one TCRdb lists. Here the CDR3 reads CSARRQGNTGELDL. This sequence joins TRBV20-1 and TRBJ2-2; TRBD1, the table's D call, was not compared with the DNA. Germline loops: CDR1 DFQATT, CDR2 SNEGSKA (reference sequence). A total of 14 residues make up the CDR3, ends included.

Details on this clonotype: Relative to the germline gene, one junction end is altered; a read error may explain this. The rearrangement links TRBV2 to TRBJ1-2; D gene ambiguous. Germline V gene lookup returns CDR1 SNHLY and CDR2 FYNNEI. CDR3 size: 13 residues. In DNA form, the CDR3 reads TGCAGTGCCAGCCAGCGTGCCTTCTATGGCTACACCTTC. Amino acids: CSASQRAFYGYTF.

The chain links TRBV5-8 to TRBJ1-1; D unclear. Trimming took 0 bases from V and 6 from J, leaving 9 bases between them. CDR1 and CDR2 (germline): SGHTS, YDEGEE. The CDR3 length is 13 residues. CDR3 protein: CASSLASGAEAFF. Written as DNA, the CDR3 is TGTGCCAGCAGCTTGGCCAGCGGGGCTGAAGCTTTCTTT.

This clonotype was observed many times. The chain recombines TRBV7-2 with TRBJ2-3; D is perhaps TRBD1 (6 bases). From germline, CDR1 is SGHTA and CDR2 FQGNSA. Trimming took off 4 bases at V and 0 bases at J, with 11 bases between the two ends. The CDR3 length is 15 residues. CDR3 coding DNA: TGTGCCAGCAGCTCGACAGGCCAGAGCACAGATACGCAGTATTTT. Protein sequence: CASSSTGQSTDTQYF.

This clonotype was picked up many times. The chain joins TRBV7-2 to TRBJ1-2, with no clear D. The germline CDR1 and CDR2 sequences are SGHTA and FQGNSA. CDR3 length: 13 amino acids. V was pared by 4 bases and J by 5 bases, with 11 bases between. The CDR3 loop reads CASSSAERYGYTF. CDR3 nucleotides: TGTGCCAGCAGCTCGGCCGAACGGTATGGCTACACCTTC.

J is TRBJ2-7 and V is TRBV10-3, with 9 nucleotides matching TRBD1. Germline loops: CDR1 ENHRY, CDR2 SYGVKD. V was clipped by 6 bases and J by 3 bases; unmatched bases: 3. The CDR3 sequence is 13 residues long. This CDR3 reads CAIREGQGYEQYF. CDR3 nucleotide sequence: TGTGCCATCAGGGAGGGACAGGGCTACGAGCAGTACTTC.

This clonotype has ten or more counts. V usage is TRBV13 and J usage is TRBJ1-6; 9 bases are a match to TRBD1. J was trimmed by 9 bases and V by 5 bases; bases with no gene match: 5. This CDR3 is 14 amino acids long. Germline V gene data show CDR1 as PRHDT and CDR2 as FYEKMQ (reference sequence). The CDR3 is CASSPDRGASPLHF. The CDR3 DNA is TGTGCCAGCAGCCCGGACAGGGGCGCTTCACCCCTCCACTTT.

This chain joins TRBV10-3 and TRBJ2-7; D call uncertain. V gave up 6 bases and J gave up 4 bases, with 10 bases separating them. The CDR3 has 12 residues. In germline, CDR1 is ENHRY, CDR2 SYGVKD. CDR3 sequence: CAIRRRFYEQYF. The CDR3 nucleotides read TGTGCCATCAGGAGAAGGTTTTACGAGCAGTACTTC.